Following are 30 T cell receptor beta chains from one sample sequenced in a study of vaccination and CD4 T cells after COVID-19. Treatment specified: approximately 10-day PBMC culture with coronavirus spike peptide pools or control peptides (ViraFEST assay). The antigens for these receptors are not known. Oncomine TCR Beta short-read sequencing was applied to DNA from cultured CD4+ T cells. TCRdb re-called the PCR reads through MiXCR, storing one row per CDR3 protein. The repertoire includes 16,000 or so distinct CDR3 sequences, 75% of them detected once, and more than 9% sits in the top ten. The sample in question was CD4+ T cells from blood, cultured in vitro, obtained after SARS-CoV-2 vaccination. These receptors originate from a human donor who received a COVID-19 vaccine.

For the CDR3, the DNA is TGTGCCAGCAGCTTATCTCGGGGGGCCACAGATACGCAGTATTTT. Translated: CASSLSRGATDTQYF. The chain recombines TRBV7-3 with TRBJ2-3; D possibly corresponds to TRBD2 (7 bases). Trimming took off 2 bases at V and 2 bases at J, with 11 bases between the two ends. Germline CDR1 and CDR2: SGHTA and FQGTGA. The CDR3 totals 15 residues. The whole variable domain, filled in from reference TRBV7-3 and TRBJ2-3, reads GAGVSQTPSNKVTEKGKYVELRCDPISGHTALYWYRQSLGQGPEFLIYFQGTGAADDSGLPNDRFFAVRPEGSVSTLKIQRTERGDSAVYLCASSLSRGATDTQYFGPGTRLTVL.

The table lists this clonotype with a count of one. This chain uses TRBV19 with TRBJ1-6; D possibly corresponds to TRBD1 (6 bases). The V end was cut by 3 bases, the J end by 7 bases, with 10 bases between. This CDR3 is built from 14 residues. Germline CDR1 is LNHDA and CDR2 is SQIVND (reference sequence). CDR3 protein: CASSIPGANSPLHF. The CDR3 DNA is TGTGCCAGTAGTATCCCAGGGGCCAATTCACCCCTCCACTTT.

The rearrangement uses TRBV20-1 and TRBJ2-3, with 9 bases lining up with TRBD1. Unmatched junction bases numbered 8, after V lost 5 bases and J lost 11 bases. Germline V gives CDR1 DFQATT, CDR2 SNEGSKA (reference sequence). The length of the CDR3 is 12 residues. The CDR3 coding sequence is TGCAGTGCTTTAGGGTCGGGACAGGGGCAGTATTTT. This translates into CSALGSGQGQYF.

In its sample, this clonotype was seen a few times. V and J are TRBV30 and TRBJ1-2; D is unclear. Germline V gene lookup returns CDR1 GTSNPN and CDR2 SVGIG (reference sequence). V was cut by 2 bases and J by 0 bases, with 16 bases left in between. The CDR3 is 16 amino acids. The CDR3 protein is CAWSFDSTDANYGYTF. CDR3 DNA sequence: TGTGCCTGGAGTTTCGACTCCACCGACGCTAACTATGGCTACACCTTC.

This clonotype is categorized as medium-sized. V gene TRBV6-1 combines with J gene TRBJ2-2; D possibly matches TRBD1 or TRBD2 (5 bases each). The ends were cut back, 6 bases at V and 6 bases at J, with 11 bases in the middle. The CDR3 extends over 13 amino acids. Germline values: CDR1 MNHNS, CDR2 SASEGT. The CDR3 DNA reads TGTGCCAGCAGGGTAGGGACGGCCGGGGAGCTGTTTTTT. It specifies CASRVGTAGELFF.

The chain employs TRBV24-1 and TRBJ2-7; a weak D match, TRBD1 (5 bases). CDR1 KGHDR and CDR2 SFDVKD come from the germline V gene. The CDR3 runs 16 residues. With 4 bases removed from V and 6 bases from J, the gap between germline ends came to 21 bases. The CDR3 sequence is CATSDHQASGHPEQYF. CDR3 bases: TGTGCCACCAGTGACCACCAAGCGTCAGGACATCCCGAGCAGTACTTC.

This clonotype has more than one count but fewer than ten. The chain links TRBV7-9 to TRBJ1-1, with 9 bases fitting TRBD1. CDR3 length: 12 amino acids. Germline loops: CDR1 SEHNR, CDR2 FQNEAQ (reference sequence). Trimming took 9 bases from V and 4 from J; bases not matched to a gene: 3. CDR3 coding DNA: TGTGCCAGTGACAGGGGGATCACTGAAGCTTTCTTT. The encoded protein is CASDRGITEAFF.

J is TRBJ1-6 and V is TRBV7-8, with TRBD1 matching 10 bases. Germline CDR1 and CDR2: SGHVS and FQNEAQ. This CDR3 contains 21 residues. V was pared by 1 base and J by 0 bases, with 12 bases of the junction left unmatched. Here the CDR3 reads CASSLEQQTGGVGSYNSPLHF. The CDR3 bases are TGTGCCAGCAGCTTAGAACAACAGACAGGGGGCGTGGGCTCCTATAATTCACCCCTCCACTTT. The whole variable domain, remainder taken from reference TRBV7-8 and TRBJ1-6, is GAGVSQSPRYKVAKRGQDVALRCDPISGHVSLFWYQQALGQGPEFLTYFQNEAQLDKSGLPSDRFFAERPEGSVSTLKIQRTQQEDSAVYLCASSLEQQTGGVGSYNSPLHFGNGTRLTVT.

By share, this clonotype ranks as medium-sized. Written as DNA, the CDR3 is TGTGCCAGCAGGGGGGCCTCATGGGAGCAGTACTTC. This encodes CASRGASWEQYF. The rearrangement links TRBV7-2 to TRBJ2-7, with D possibly matching TRBD1 (6 bases). The CDR3 totals 12 residues. Between the trimmed V and J ends, which lost 6 bases and 7 bases, there was a span of 13 bases. CDR1 and CDR2 from the germline V gene are SGHTA and FQGNSA.

The chain carries TRBV7-9 and TRBJ1-3; 8 bases match TRBD1. From germline, CDR1 is SEHNR and CDR2 FQNEAQ (reference sequence). Trimming at V came to 3 bases and at J to 0 bases, leaving 10 bases not matched to a gene. The length of the CDR3 is 18 residues. In nucleotides, the CDR3 is TGTGCCAGCAGCTTGAAACGACAGGGGATAAACTCTGGAAACACCATATATTTT. This gives the protein CASSLKRQGINSGNTIYF.

The V gene is TRBV20-1, the J gene TRBJ1-5; D is perhaps TRBD1 (6 bases). Germline assignment: CDR1 DFQATT and CDR2 SNEGSKA (reference sequence). Between the trimmed V and J ends, which lost 2 bases and 3 bases, there was a span of 17 bases. CDR3 length equals 16 residues. DNA of the CDR3: TGCAGTGCTAGAACGTCCTCAGGGGCGTTCAATCAGCCCCAGCATTTT. It is translated as CSARTSSGAFNQPQHF.

This chain joins TRBV20-1 and TRBJ1-5; D gene ambiguous. Germline CDR1 is DFQATT and CDR2 is SNEGSKA (reference sequence). The CDR3 contains 14 residues. Deletions cut 3 bases from V and 5 bases from J, with 14 bases between. The CDR3 region is CSASMGVEDQPQHF. DNA for the CDR3: TGCAGTGCTAGTATGGGCGTCGAAGATCAGCCCCAGCATTTT.

The chain has TRBV20-1 and TRBJ2-3, with 7 bases fitting TRBD1. Germline-derived CDR1 and CDR2 are DFQATT and SNEGSKA (reference sequence). J was trimmed by 2 bases and V by 3 bases; bases with no gene match: 8. This CDR3 contains 15 residues. CDR3 bases: TGCAGTGCTAGGATGGGACAGATGGACACAGATACGCAGTATTTT. Protein product: CSARMGQMDTDTQYF.

The rearrangement joins TRBV10-3 to TRBJ1-2; D not certain. Trimming pared 4 bases from V and 4 bases from J, leaving 16 bases between. This CDR3 has 15 amino acids. Germline V gene data show CDR1 as ENHRY and CDR2 as SYGVKD. The CDR3 region is CAISASPGEGYGYTF. CDR3 coding DNA: TGTGCCATCAGTGCTTCTCCGGGAGAGGGCTATGGCTACACCTTC.

The V gene is TRBV12-3 or TRBV12-4, the J gene TRBJ2-5, with TRBD2 matching over 10 bases. The CDR3 length is 16 residues. With 0 bases clipped from V and 4 bases from J, the junction kept 5 bases outside the gene matches. The CDR3: CASSLARAGGRETQYF. The CDR3 DNA is TGTGCCAGCAGTTTAGCGCGAGCGGGGGGGCGAGAGACCCAGTACTTC.

This CDR3 reads CASGPGQFFSGNTIYF. The CDR3 coding sequence is TGTGCCAGCGGGCCGGGACAGTTCTTCTCTGGAAACACCATATATTTT. The chain employs TRBV21-1 and TRBJ1-3; the table's TRBD1 call for D was not verified on the DNA. TRBV21-1 is a pseudogene locus. This CDR3 region has 16 residues.

This chain connects TRBV20-1 to TRBJ1-6; possible D gene TRBD1, 5 bases. The CDR3 consists of 18 residues. Trimming cost V 1 base and J 0 bases, with 16 bases left between them. Germline CDR1 is DFQATT and CDR2 is SNEGSKA (reference sequence). CDR3 loop: CSARVGQVGGSYNSPLHF. The DNA of the CDR3 is TGCAGTGCTAGAGTAGGGCAAGTCGGGGGCTCCTATAATTCACCCCTCCACTTT.

The chain recombines TRBV7-2 with TRBJ1-5; possibly TRBD1 for D (5 bases). The length of the CDR3 is 15 residues. Trimming left V 1 base short and J 6 bases short, with 13 bases between. Germline values: CDR1 SGHTA, CDR2 FQGNSA. The CDR3 loop reads CASSLEGRVSQPQHF. DNA of the CDR3: TGTGCCAGCAGCTTAGAGGGACGCGTGAGTCAGCCCCAGCATTTT.

The rearrangement links TRBV24-1 to TRBJ2-5, with 12 bases that match TRBD1. The CDR3 consists of 17 residues. With V trimmed by 2 bases and J by 5 bases, 8 bases remained unmatched. Germline V gene lookup returns CDR1 KGHDR and CDR2 SFDVKD. CDR3 nucleotide sequence: TGTGCCACCAGTGATTCCTCCGGGACAGGGGGCTGGGAGACCCAGTACTTC. Translated: CATSDSSGTGGWETQYF.

The chain recombines TRBV19 with TRBJ1-5; D might be TRBD1 (5 bases). The CDR3 spans 14 residues. Trimming took 3 bases from V and 6 from J, leaving 12 bases between them. CDR1 and CDR2 (germline): LNHDA, SQIVND (reference sequence). Here the CDR3 DNA reads TGTGCCAGTAGTATCGTCGAGGGGAGTCAGCCCCAGCATTTT. This codes for CASSIVEGSQPQHF. The whole variable domain, filled in from reference TRBV19 and TRBJ1-5, reads DGGITQSPKYLFRKEGQNVTLSCEQNLNHDAMYWYRQDPGQGLRLIYYSQIVNDFQKGDIAEGYSVSREKKESFPLTVTSAQKNPTAFYLCASSIVEGSQPQHFGDGTRLSIL.

V and J are TRBV7-9 and TRBJ2-7; 9 bases agree with TRBD1. Trimming cost V 4 bases and J 4 bases; bases outside gene matches: 11. CDR1 and CDR2 from the germline V gene are SEHNR and FQNEAQ (reference sequence). The CDR3 loop spans 16 amino acids. The CDR3 is CASSSSSGTGSYEQYF. The CDR3 DNA sequence: TGTGCCAGCAGCTCCAGCTCCGGGACAGGGTCTTACGAGCAGTACTTC.

V gene TRBV20-1 combines with J gene TRBJ1-5; TRBD1 matches at 7 bases. The CDR3 extends over 12 amino acids. CDR1 and CDR2 from the germline V gene are DFQATT and SNEGSKA (reference sequence). V shed 4 bases and J 5 bases; nucleotides not matched to a gene: 2. CDR3 bases: TGCAGTGCTAATACAGGGGATCAGCCCCAGCATTTT. Translated, it gives CSANTGDQPQHF.

The V gene is TRBV21-1, the J gene TRBJ2-7. TRBV21-1 is a pseudogene locus. This CDR3 region has 16 residues. The CDR3 DNA follows: TGTGCCAGCAGCGCTTGGAAGCAGCGTGGCTCCTACGAGCAGTACTTC. Protein: CASSAWKQRGSYEQYF.

This chain links TRBV20-1 with TRBJ1-5; D is possibly TRBD1 (5 bases). V was clipped by 1 base and J by 3 bases, with 13 bases between them. Germline values: CDR1 DFQATT, CDR2 SNEGSKA (reference sequence). The CDR3 contains 15 residues. CDR3 amino acids: CSARASQGVNQPQHF. The CDR3 nucleotides are TGCAGTGCTAGAGCCTCGCAGGGAGTCAATCAGCCCCAGCATTTT.

Sample share makes this clonotype medium-sized (0.01 to 0.1%). This sequence joins TRBV20-1 and TRBJ1-1; perhaps TRBD1 as D (5 bases). CDR3 size: 16 residues. The V end was cut by 0 bases, the J end by 3 bases, with 17 bases between. CDR1 is DFQATT, CDR2 SNEGSKA, per germline (reference sequence). The CDR3 nucleotides are TGCAGTGCTAGAGAGGGGCGACACGGAGGGGACACTGAAGCTTTCTTT. This codes for CSAREGRHGGDTEAFF.

This clonotype appeared a few times. The genes are TRBV19 and TRBJ1-2, with D possibly TRBD1 on 6 matching bases. Per the germline V gene, CDR1 is LNHDA and CDR2 is SQIVND (reference sequence). Trimming left V 5 bases short and J 2 bases short, with 12 bases between. There are 14 residues in the CDR3. The CDR3 region has the DNA TGTGCCAGTAGTCGCAGGGGTGAAAACTATGGCTACACCTTC. Amino acids: CASSRRGENYGYTF.

The CDR3 protein is CASSETGDSNQPQHF. In DNA, the CDR3 is TGTGCCAGCAGTGAAACCGGGGATAGCAATCAGCCCCAGCATTTT. The chain uses TRBV2 and TRBJ1-5; D is unclear. In germline, CDR1 is SNHLY, CDR2 FYNNEI. The CDR3 contains 15 residues. Trimming pared 2 bases from V and 0 bases from J, leaving 8 bases between.

The rearrangement links TRBV20-1 to TRBJ1-3, with no clear D. The germline CDR1 and CDR2 sequences are DFQATT and SNEGSKA (reference sequence). V lost 6 bases, J lost 1 base, and 13 bases lay in between. The length of the CDR3 is 14 residues. The CDR3 is CSALSRRSGNTIYF. In DNA form, the CDR3 reads TGCAGTGCCCTTTCCCGAAGATCTGGAAACACCATATATTTT.

The chain combines TRBV7-2 with TRBJ1-1; D uncertain. Trimming took 3 bases from V and 0 from J, leaving 8 bases between them. This CDR3 contains 14 residues. Germline V gives CDR1 SGHTA, CDR2 FQGNSA. CDR3 protein: CASSFRPLNTEAFF. The CDR3 DNA is TGTGCCAGCAGCTTCCGACCCTTGAACACTGAAGCTTTCTTT.

Only a few counts were recorded for this clonotype. The genes are TRBV6-1 and TRBJ2-3; D remains unclear. Germline assignment: CDR1 MNHNS and CDR2 SASEGT. The CDR3 covers 12 residues. The germline V and J ends were trimmed by 6 bases and 1 base, with 5 bases remaining between them. The CDR3 spells CASRARTDTQYF. DNA for the CDR3: TGTGCCAGCAGGGCCCGCACAGATACGCAGTATTTT.